The TCR beta chain described here comes from a study of beta chain features in type 1 diabetes (dated by TCRdb to the late 2010s). About the full investigation: Mean age, gender distribution, total cell number and subset yield were not different between patients and healthy donors. Regulatory and stem cell-like memory subsets were isolated from only 8 patients and about 8 healthy donors, whereas naive and central memory subsets came from all 30 or so donors. In the study, recently diagnosed type 1 diabetes patients and matched healthy donors were compared on the TCRB repertoires of their sorted circulating CD4+ T cell subsets. A total of around 100 million sorted cells were examined across all samples, and RNA yield correlated strongly with the number of cells per subset.

The entire amount of isolated RNA was reverse transcribed using the High Capacity cDNA Reverse Transcription Kit, so the sequenced TCRB transcripts were expressed ones. Naive, central memory and regulatory T cell samples underwent deep immunoSEQ sequencing, averaging about 3.57 million total reads per sample. Sorted cells were lysed in RLT buffer and RNA was extracted with DNase-treated RNeasy Micro or Mini kits, depending on cell number. Each cell subset was processed on its own to prevent cross-contamination, while patient and healthy donor samples were processed together. The immunoSEQ multiplex PCR was used to amplify TCRB sequences from cDNA, yielding 87-bp fragments that span the CDR3 region. Sequencing of the amplicons was done on the Illumina HiSeq platform. In the authors' own workflow: PCR bias was computationally corrected using synthetic template baselines, reads within Hamming distance 2 were collapsed, and singletons that could not be merged were discarded. Reads were aligned against IMGT so that V, D and J genes, CDR3 length and insertions or deletions at six rearrangement sites could be assigned. Within each subset, clonotype counts were normalized to the number of sorted cells before true diversity and Gini coefficients were calculated with the tcR R package. Repertoire sharing was quantified using the overlap coefficient calculated on TCRB nucleotide sequences. This immuneACCESS table, as held by TCRdb, lists in-frame sequences with V and J called but not all clones. Of the missing ones, under half trace to an unresolved V gene in checked studies; the others have no known cause. Clone size and V and J calls were adopted from that table, with D and trimming inferred from the DNA. The sample yields 300,000 or so clones; approximately 10% were counted once. More than 0.8% of the sample goes to the ten largest clones.

This clone was counted many times. The antigen it binds to is not known. Within one base of it there is no much larger clone, and no base qualities were kept. CDR1 SGHDT and CDR2 YYEEEE were looked up in the germline V gene. The CDR3 runs 13 residues from the cysteine to the phenylalanine. Only the CDR3 part of the read is kept: 39 bases, read in frame from the first base. V sheds 3 bases and J sheds 7 bases, leaving 13 bases between their ends. Each donor gave one peripheral blood draw, about 100 mL on average, collected into heparinised tubes. A BD FACSAria II was used to sort naive, central memory, regulatory and stem cell-like memory CD4+ T cells with a panel that included CD45RO, CCR7, CD25, CD127, CD95 and CD27. A purity above 98% was achieved for all sorted populations. PBMCs were separated immediately by Lymphoprep density gradient centrifugation and were stained directly, without being cultured. So that batch effects would be minimized, each experiment stained and sorted samples in pairs, pairing one healthy donor with one patient.

Points the paper makes about the study in general: Because small numbers of individuals were included in the HLA sub-analyses, any influence of HLA type on TCRB rearrangement was left unresolved. PCR may preferentially amplify shorter templates, but because patient and control samples were amplified and corrected together, any resulting skew would affect both groups equally. Patients with type 1 diabetes made fewer insertions and deleted more nucleotides at VDJ recombination sites, implying thymic rearrangement abnormalities. In all four CD4+ subsets, TCRB CDR3 length was moderately but significantly shorter in type 1 diabetes patients. Naive, central memory and regulatory TCRB repertoires appeared to be more alike among patients than among healthy donors. Sequencing cDNA rather than genomic DNA could over-represent highly expressing activated cells, although activation and CD3 levels did not differ between groups.

This sequence originates from a man aged 25 to 40 with type 1 diabetes. Sequencing input: central memory CD4+ T cells from blood. The sequence joins TRBV5-6 to TRBJ1-2; TRBD1 is a possible D gene, resting on 5 matching bases. The CDR3: CASSWGRGSGYTF. Here is the DNA: TGTGCCAGCAGCTGGGGCCGGGGCTCTGGCTACACCTTC.